This TCR beta chain was recovered during a study of cytomegalovirus exposure and HLA in healthy donors. PCR amplification relied on 60 Vbeta primers (plus 13 Jbeta primers). Sequencing used immunoSEQ multiplex PCR; TCRdb keeps in-frame clones, though not all of them. The sample lists about 190,000 clones; approximately 75% were seen once. The V and J ends lost 7 bases and 0 bases respectively, with 12 bases between them. Germline V lookup: CDR1 SNHLY, CDR2 FYNNEI. The CDR3 spans 15 residues. Whole-study findings and limits: In a later analysis, at a false discovery rate of 0.05, 15,000 to 20,000 TCR beta sequences matched HLA alleles. Some V segments (TRBV6-2 and TRBV6-3 among them) were excluded as indistinguishable. In vitro work confirmed that a few CMV-associated chains recognize CMV antigens. Many donors shared some public TCRs, even though most TCR sequences were rare.

With respect to this clone: What it binds is not known.

This receptor was obtained from a man aged 25-45 years in good health and CMV-seropositive. V gene TRBV2 combines with J gene TRBJ1-4; maybe TRBD1 (5 bases). What was sequenced was PBMCs. In nucleotides, the CDR3 is TGTGCCAGCACGGACACCCCCGCAACTAATGAAAAACTGTTTTTT. Protein sequence: CASTDTPATNEKLFF.